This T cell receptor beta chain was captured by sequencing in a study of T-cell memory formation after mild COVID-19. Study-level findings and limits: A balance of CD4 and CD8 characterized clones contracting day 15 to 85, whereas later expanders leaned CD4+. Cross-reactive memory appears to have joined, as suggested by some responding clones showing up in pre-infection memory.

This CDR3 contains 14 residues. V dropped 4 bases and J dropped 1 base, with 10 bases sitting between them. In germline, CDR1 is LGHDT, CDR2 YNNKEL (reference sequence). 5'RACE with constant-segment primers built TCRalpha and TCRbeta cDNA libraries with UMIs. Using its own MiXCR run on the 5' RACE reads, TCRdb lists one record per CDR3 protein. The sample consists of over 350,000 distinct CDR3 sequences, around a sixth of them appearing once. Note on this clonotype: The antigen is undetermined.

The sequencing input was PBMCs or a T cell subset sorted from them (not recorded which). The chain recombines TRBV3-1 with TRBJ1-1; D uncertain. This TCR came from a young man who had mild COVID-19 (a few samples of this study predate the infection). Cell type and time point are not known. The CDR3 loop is CASSRAVKNTEAFF. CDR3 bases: TGTGCCAGCAGCCGGGCCGTTAAGAACACTGAAGCTTTCTTT. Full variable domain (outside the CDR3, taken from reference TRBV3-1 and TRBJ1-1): DTAVSQTPKYLVTQMGNDKSIKCEQNLGHDTMYWYKQDSKKFLKIMFSYNNKELIINETVPNRFSPKSPDKAHLNLHINSLELGDSAVYFCASSRAVKNTEAFFGQGTRLTVV.